Presented here are 8 T cell receptor beta chains from one specimen sequenced in a study of T cell repertoires in cytomegalovirus infection. A single record per CDR3 protein comes from TCRdb applying MiXCR to the reads. The sample holds 700,000 to 850,000 distinct CDR3 sequences, 30% to 35% seen once. No antigen is known for these receptors. Specimen: cultured CD8+ T cells from PBMCs, collected from culture after CMV antigen stimulation. Source of these receptors: a human donor in good health (CMV status not recorded). Some clones in this sample may be carry-over from other donors' samples.

CDR3 sequence (DNA): TGTGCCAGTAGTATTCCCGCCAGGACCTACGAGCAGTACTTC. Translating it yields CASSIPARTYEQYF. The chain is built from TRBV19 and TRBJ2-7, with D hard to call. This CDR3 comprises 14 residues. V was pared by 3 bases and J by 2 bases, with 11 bases between. Looked up from germline, CDR1 is LNHDA and CDR2 is SQIVND (reference sequence).

The table lists this clonotype with a few counts. The chain joins TRBV29-1 to TRBJ1-2; 7 nucleotides line up with TRBD1. V shed 7 bases and J 4 bases; nucleotides not matched to a gene: 9. CDR1 is SQVTM and CDR2 is ANQGSEA in the germline V gene. The CDR3 spans 13 residues. CDR3 DNA: TGCAGCGCTCGGTCCCGGGACAGCTATGGCTACACCTTC. Protein sequence: CSARSRDSYGYTF. The full variable domain, its missing parts supplied by reference TRBV29-1 and TRBJ1-2, is SAVISQKPSRDICQRGTSLTIQCQVDSQVTMMFWYRQQPGQSLTLIATANQGSEATYESGFVIDKFPISRPNLTFSTLTVSNMSPEDSSIYLCSARSRDSYGYTFGSGTRLTVV.

V is TRBV18 and J is TRBJ2-3, with D possibly called TRBD1 or TRBD2 (5 bases each). This CDR3 region has 15 residues. V lost 2 bases and J 2 bases, leaving 11 bases between the germline ends. Germline V gives CDR1 KGHSH, CDR2 LQKENI. The CDR3 sequence is CASSPEGWDTDTQYF. CDR3 sequence (DNA): TGTGCCAGCTCACCAGAGGGGTGGGACACAGATACGCAGTATTTT.

This clonotype was detected only a few times. The chain combines TRBV14 with TRBJ2-2; 8 bases match TRBD2. The CDR3 has 16 amino acids. The V gene's germline CDR1 is SGHDN and CDR2 FVKESK. The trim removed 3 bases at V and 1 base at J, leaving 4 bases unmatched. The CDR3 bases are TGTGCCAGCAGCCACGGTCTAGCGGGGAACACCGGGGAGCTGTTTTTT. Its translation is CASSHGLAGNTGELFF. Based on the CDR3 plus reference TRBV14 and TRBJ2-2, the full variable domain is EAGVTQFPSHSVIEKGQTVTLRCDPISGHDNLYWYRRVMGKEIKFLLHFVKESKQDESGMPNNRFLAERTGGTYSTLKVQPAELEDSGVYFCASSHGLAGNTGELFFGEGSRLTVL.

This clonotype was observed a few times. The chain is built from TRBV6-1 and TRBJ2-1, with no clear D. CDR1 is MNHNS, CDR2 SASEGT, per germline. The CDR3 is 16 residues long. V was clipped by 6 bases and J by 5 bases, with 20 bases between them. In DNA form, the CDR3 reads TGTGCCAGCAGCTCCCCCGGGTATAGGGCAAACAATGAGCAGTTCTTC. This translates into CASSSPGYRANNEQFF.

This clonotype was observed a few times. One end of the junction fails to match germline, which may point to a read error. The chain links TRBV7-7 to TRBJ2-1, with 8 bases matching TRBD2. The CDR3 runs 15 residues. Per the germline V gene, CDR1 is SSHAT and CDR2 is FNYEAQ (reference sequence). The CDR3 is CASSPGVAGPNEQFF. CDR3 nucleotide sequence: TGTGCTAGCAGCCCGGGGGTAGCGGGGCCCAATGAGCAGTTCTTC.

V is TRBV6-1 and J is TRBJ2-1, with TRBD2 matching 8 bases. Germline-derived CDR1 and CDR2 are MNHNS and SASEGT. This CDR3 has 18 amino acids. The J segment lost 0 bases and the V segment lost 2 bases, leaving 9 bases of the junction unmatched. CDR3 residues: CASSERLAGPPSYNEQFF. The CDR3 DNA sequence: TGTGCCAGCAGTGAAAGGCTAGCGGGCCCACCCTCCTACAATGAGCAGTTCTTC.

This clonotype was counted between two and nine times. The CDR3 region has the DNA TGTGCCAGCAGCTCCAGGGACTTTCCAGATACGCAGTATTTT. Translated, it gives CASSSRDFPDTQYF. The chain joins TRBV11-3 to TRBJ2-3; tentatively, D is TRBD2 (6 bases). Germline lookup yields CDR1 SGHNT and CDR2 YENEEA. CDR3 length: 14 residues. Trimming removed 4 bases at V and 4 bases at J, with 12 bases between.